This T cell receptor beta chain was profiled in a study of lymphopenia after photon versus proton radiotherapy. Study-wide results and caveats: Better survival with proton therapy was suggested as possible, not demonstrated.

This clone was seen a single time. What it binds is unknown. The same CDR3 is also encoded by other DNA sequences in this sample. Some clones are missing from TCRdb's copy, which holds only in-frame ones; the method was immunoSEQ multiplex PCR. Counted here are 150,000 to 200,000 clones, around 85% occurring once; the ten biggest clones make up approximately 4.7%. The material was peripheral blood, obtained from a patient treated with photon-based radiotherapy. The sequence came from a man aged 50 or older with gastric cancer.

The CDR3 here is CASSEGRGTDTQYF. For the CDR3, the DNA is TGTGCCAGCAGTGAAGGCAGGGGGACAGATACGCAGTATTTT. The chain couples TRBV2 to TRBJ2-3; 7 bases align to TRBD1. Germline V gene lookup returns CDR1 SNHLY and CDR2 FYNNEI. Trimming removed 1 base from V and 3 bases from J; junction bases left unmatched: 1. CDR3 length equals 14 residues.